This entry is about one T cell receptor beta chain. Antigen unknown. Busulfan-fludarabine conditioning, marrow transplant, and cyclophosphamide on days +3 and +4 were administered. The germline V gene encodes CDR1 SGHTS and CDR2 YDEGEE. V was clipped by 3 bases and J by 2 bases, with 16 bases between them. The CDR3 sequence is 16 residues long. The assay was immunoSEQ multiplex PCR, and TCRdb's table has in-frame clones only and misses some. In the table there are 20,000 to 25,000 clones, roughly nine tenths of which are singletons. This specimen comes from a study of T cells after posttransplantation cyclophosphamide. Study-level findings and limits: TRB clonality was highly associated with recipient CMV seropositivity and reactivation.

This specimen was PBMCs, taken after allogeneic stem cell transplant with posttransplant cyclophosphamide. The chain links TRBV5-8 to TRBJ2-3; no reliable D call. The source of this sequence is a female patient between 25 and 45 years old who received an allogeneic stem cell transplant from an unrelated donor, was CMV-positive, and had no GVHD. The T cells may partly be graft donor cells. The CDR3 here is CASSWANGWHTDTQYF. The CDR3 region has the DNA TGTGCCAGCAGCTGGGCCAACGGCTGGCACACAGATACGCAGTATTTT.